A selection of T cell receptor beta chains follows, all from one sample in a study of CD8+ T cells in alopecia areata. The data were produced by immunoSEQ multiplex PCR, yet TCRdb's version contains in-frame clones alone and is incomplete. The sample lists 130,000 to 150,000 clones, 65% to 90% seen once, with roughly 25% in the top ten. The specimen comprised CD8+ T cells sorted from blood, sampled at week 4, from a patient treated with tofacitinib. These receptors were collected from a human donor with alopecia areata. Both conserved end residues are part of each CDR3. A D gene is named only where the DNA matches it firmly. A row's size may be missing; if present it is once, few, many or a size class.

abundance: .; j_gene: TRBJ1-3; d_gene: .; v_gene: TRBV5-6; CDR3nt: TGTGCCAGCAGCTGGTACAGCTCTGGAAACACCATATATTTT; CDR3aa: CASSWYSSGNTIYF
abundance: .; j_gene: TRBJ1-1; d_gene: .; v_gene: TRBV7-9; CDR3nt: TGTGCCAGCAGCGAGGACAGGAACACTGAAGCTTTCTTT; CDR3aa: CASSEDRNTEAFF
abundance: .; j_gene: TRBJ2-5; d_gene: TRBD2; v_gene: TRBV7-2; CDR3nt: TGTGCCAGCAGCTTAGGCCACGGGGGGGCCTGGGAGACCCAGTACTTC; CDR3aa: CASSLGHGGAWETQYF
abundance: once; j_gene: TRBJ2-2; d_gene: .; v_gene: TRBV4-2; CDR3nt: TGTGCCAGCAGCCAAGATCGGGCTAGCGTGTACGGGGAGCTGTTTTTT; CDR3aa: CASSQDRASVYGELFF
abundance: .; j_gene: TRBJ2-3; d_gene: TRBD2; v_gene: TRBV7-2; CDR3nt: TGTGCCAGCAGCCAGAGTAGCGGGGTGATCACAGATACGCAGTATTTT; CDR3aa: CASSQSSGVITDTQYF
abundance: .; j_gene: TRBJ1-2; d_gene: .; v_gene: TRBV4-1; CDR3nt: TGCGCCAGCAGCCACAACCCGGAAAGGATCACCTTC; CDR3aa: CASSHNPERITF
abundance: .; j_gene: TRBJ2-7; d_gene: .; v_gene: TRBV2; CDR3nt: TGTGCCAGCAGTGATCGGACAGAATACGAGCAGTACTTC; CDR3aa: CASSDRTEYEQYF
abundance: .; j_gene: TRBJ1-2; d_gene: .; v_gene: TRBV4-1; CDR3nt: TGCGCCAGCAGCCAAACAAGCGGCTACACCTTC; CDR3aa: CASSQTSGYTF
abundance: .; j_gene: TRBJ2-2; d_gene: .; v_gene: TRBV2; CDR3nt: TGTGCCACCCTCCGGGACCTAGCCTCCGGGGAGCTGTTTTTT; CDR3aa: CATLRDLASGELFF
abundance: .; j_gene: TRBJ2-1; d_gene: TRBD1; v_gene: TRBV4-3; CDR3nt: TGCGCCAGCAGCCCAGAGAGCGCAGGGGGAGACAATGAGCAGTTCTTC; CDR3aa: CASSPESAGGDNEQFF
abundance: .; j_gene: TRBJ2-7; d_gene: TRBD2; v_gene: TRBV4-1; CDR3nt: TGCGCCAGCAGCCAAGAACGAGCGGGGGCCGTGTACGAGCAGTACTTC; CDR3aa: CASSQERAGAVYEQYF
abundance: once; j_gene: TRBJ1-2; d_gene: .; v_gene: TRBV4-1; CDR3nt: TGCGCCAGCAGCCAAGGGGCCGGGGTAAGAGGTCATGGCTACACCTTC; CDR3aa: CASSQGAGVRGHGYTF
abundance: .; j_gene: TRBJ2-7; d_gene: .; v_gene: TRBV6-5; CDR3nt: TGTGCCAGCAGTACCGCAGCTCAGGGCGAGCAGTACTTC; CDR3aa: CASSTAAQGEQYF
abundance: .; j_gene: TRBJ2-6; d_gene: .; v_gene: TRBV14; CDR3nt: TGTGCCAGCAGCCAAGATCACGAGAGACTCTCTGGGGCCAACGTCCTGACTTTC; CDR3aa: CASSQDHERLSGANVLTF
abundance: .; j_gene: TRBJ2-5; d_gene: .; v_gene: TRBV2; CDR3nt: TGTGCCAGCGCAGGGGAGGAAGAGACCCAGTACTTC; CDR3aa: CASAGEEETQYF
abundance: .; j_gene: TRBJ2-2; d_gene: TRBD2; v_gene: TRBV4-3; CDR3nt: TGCGCCAGCAGTGGGACTAGCGCAACCGGGGAGCTGTTTTTT; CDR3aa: CASSGTSATGELFF
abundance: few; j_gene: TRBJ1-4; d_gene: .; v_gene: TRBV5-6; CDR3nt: TGTGCCAGCAGCTCGAAAACAGGCGGGAATGAAAAACTGTTTTTT; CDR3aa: CASSSKTGGNEKLFF
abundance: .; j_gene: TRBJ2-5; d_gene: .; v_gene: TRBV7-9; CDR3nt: TGTGCCAGCAGCCCGCCGGGGGGCAGGTCTGTCCAAGAGACCCAGTACTTC; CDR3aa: CASSPPGGRSVQETQYF
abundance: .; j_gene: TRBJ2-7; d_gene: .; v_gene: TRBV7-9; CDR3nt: TGTGCCAGCAGCTTAGTCGGGAACGAGCAGTACTTC; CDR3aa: CASSLVGNEQYF
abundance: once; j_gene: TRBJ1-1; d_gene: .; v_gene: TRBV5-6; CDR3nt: TGTGCCAGCAGCTTGTGGGACCCAAGTCCCTACACTGAAGCTTTCTTT; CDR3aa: CASSLWDPSPYTEAFF
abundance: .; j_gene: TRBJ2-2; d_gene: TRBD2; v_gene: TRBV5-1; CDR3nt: TGCGCCAGCAATGCTTACGGGACTAGCGGGGGCTATCTGAACACCGGGGAGCTGTTTTTT; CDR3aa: CASNAYGTSGGYLNTGELFF
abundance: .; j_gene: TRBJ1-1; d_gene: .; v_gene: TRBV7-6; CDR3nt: TGTGCCAGCAGCTCCAAGCGGGACACTGAAGCTTTCTTT; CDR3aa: CASSSKRDTEAFF
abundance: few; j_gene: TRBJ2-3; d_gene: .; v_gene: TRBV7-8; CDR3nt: TGTGCCAGCAGCTTAGCCAGGGCGGCTGAGAGGAACACAGATACGCAGTATTTT; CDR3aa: CASSLARAAERNTDTQYF
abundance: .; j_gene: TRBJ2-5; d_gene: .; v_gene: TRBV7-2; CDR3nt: TGTGCCAGCAGCCTACAAGAGACCCAGTACTTC; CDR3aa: CASSLQETQYF
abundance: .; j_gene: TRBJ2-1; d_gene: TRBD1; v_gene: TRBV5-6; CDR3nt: TGTGCCAGCAGCTTTCAGGGGGAAGGCTACAATGAGCAGTTCTTC; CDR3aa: CASSFQGEGYNEQFF
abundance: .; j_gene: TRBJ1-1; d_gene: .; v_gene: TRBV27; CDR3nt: TGTGCTTCGGGCCTCAACACTGAAGCTTTCTTT; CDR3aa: CASGLNTEAFF
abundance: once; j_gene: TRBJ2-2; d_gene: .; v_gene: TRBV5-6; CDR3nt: TGTGCCAGCAGCCTCGGGAAGGCCGGGGAGCTGTTTTTT; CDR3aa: CASSLGKAGELFF
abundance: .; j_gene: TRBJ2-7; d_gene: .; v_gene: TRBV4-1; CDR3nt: TGCGCCAGCAGCCACCCCCAGCCCCAGGGGAGACACGAGCAGTACTTC; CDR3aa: CASSHPQPQGRHEQYF
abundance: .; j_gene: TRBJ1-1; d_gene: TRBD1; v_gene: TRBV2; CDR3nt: TGTGCCAGCAGCCTTAGGGGGCTCGACGCTTTCTTT; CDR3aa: CASSLRGLDAFF
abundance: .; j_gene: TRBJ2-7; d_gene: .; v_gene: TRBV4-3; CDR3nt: TGCGCCAGCAGCCCGGGACAAGGAACCTACGAGCAGTACTTC; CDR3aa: CASSPGQGTYEQYF
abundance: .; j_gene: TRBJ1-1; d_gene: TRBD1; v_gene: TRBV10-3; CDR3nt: TGTGCCATCAGGACCGGGACAGGGAAGAACACTGAAGCTTTCTTT; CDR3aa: CAIRTGTGKNTEAFF
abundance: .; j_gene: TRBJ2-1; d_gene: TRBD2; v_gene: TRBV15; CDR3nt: TGTGCCACCAGCAGAGAAGAAACTAGCGATGAGCAGTTCTTC; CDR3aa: CATSREETSDEQFF
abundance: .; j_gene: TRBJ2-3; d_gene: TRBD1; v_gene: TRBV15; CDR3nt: TGTGCCACCAGCAGGTCCCCCAGGGGGCGGACAGATACGCAGTATTTT; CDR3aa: CATSRSPRGRTDTQYF
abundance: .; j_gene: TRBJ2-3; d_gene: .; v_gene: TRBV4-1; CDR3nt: TGCGCCAGCAGCCAAGATCACAGCACAGATACGCAGTATTTT; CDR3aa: CASSQDHSTDTQYF
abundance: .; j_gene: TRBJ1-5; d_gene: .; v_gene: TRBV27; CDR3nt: TGTGCCAGCAGCCGAATTGGGAGCAATCAGCCCCAGCATTTT; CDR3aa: CASSRIGSNQPQHF
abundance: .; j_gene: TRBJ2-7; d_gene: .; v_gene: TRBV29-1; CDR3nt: TGCAGCGTTGAAGAAGCCAGGACCTACGAGCAGTACTTC; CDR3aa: CSVEEARTYEQYF
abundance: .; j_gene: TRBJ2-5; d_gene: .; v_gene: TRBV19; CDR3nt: TGTGCCAGTAGTCTCGGGACCAATCAAGAGACCCAGTACTTC; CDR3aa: CASSLGTNQETQYF
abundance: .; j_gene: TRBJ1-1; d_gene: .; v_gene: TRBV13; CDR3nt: TGTGCCAGCGGGCCCGGGACGGAGCGGACCTACACTGAAGCTTTCTTT; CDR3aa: CASGPGTERTYTEAFF
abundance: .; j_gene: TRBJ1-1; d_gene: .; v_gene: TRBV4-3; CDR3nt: TGCGCCAGCAGCCAGACGGACAGTACTGAAGCTTTCTTT; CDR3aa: CASSQTDSTEAFF
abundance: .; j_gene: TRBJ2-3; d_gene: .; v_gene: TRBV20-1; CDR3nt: TGCAGTGCTGGATTGAAGGGCGCGCAGTATTTT; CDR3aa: CSAGLKGAQYF
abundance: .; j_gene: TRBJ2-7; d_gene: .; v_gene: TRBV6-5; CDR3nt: TGTGCCAGCAGTTATGGCGAGGGAAGCTACGAGCAGTACTTC; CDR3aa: CASSYGEGSYEQYF
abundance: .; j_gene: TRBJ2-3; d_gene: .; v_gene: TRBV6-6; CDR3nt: TGTGCCAGCAGTTCCACCTCCACAGATACGCAGTATTTT; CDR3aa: CASSSTSTDTQYF
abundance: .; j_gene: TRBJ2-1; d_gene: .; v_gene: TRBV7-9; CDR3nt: TGTGCCAGCAGCTCCCGCTCCTTTGAGCAGTTCTTC; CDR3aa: CASSSRSFEQFF
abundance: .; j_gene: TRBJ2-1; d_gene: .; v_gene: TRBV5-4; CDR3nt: TGTGCCAGCAGCTCCGGACGAGACAATGAGCAGTTCTTC; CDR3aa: CASSSGRDNEQFF
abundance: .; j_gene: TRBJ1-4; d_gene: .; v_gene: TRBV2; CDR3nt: TGTGCCAGCAGTGATGGGCACAATCCTAATGAAAAACTGTTTTTT; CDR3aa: CASSDGHNPNEKLFF
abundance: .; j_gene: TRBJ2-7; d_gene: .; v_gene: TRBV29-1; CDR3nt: TGCAGCGCTGCCATCGGGTACCCAGCGCGCGAGCAGTACTTC; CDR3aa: CSAAIGYPAREQYF
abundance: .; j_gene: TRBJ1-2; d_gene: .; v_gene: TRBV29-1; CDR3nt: TGCAGCGTTGGATCAGGAAGACTTTATGGCTACACCTTC; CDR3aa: CSVGSGRLYGYTF
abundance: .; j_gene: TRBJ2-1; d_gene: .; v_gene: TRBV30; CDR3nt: TGTGCCTGGAGTTTGGCGGGGGCGGAGTTCTTC; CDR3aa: CAWSLAGAEFF
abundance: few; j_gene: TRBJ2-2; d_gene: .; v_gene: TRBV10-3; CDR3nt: TGTGCCATCAGTGAGGACGGGAACACCGGGGAGCTGTTTTTT; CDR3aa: CAISEDGNTGELFF
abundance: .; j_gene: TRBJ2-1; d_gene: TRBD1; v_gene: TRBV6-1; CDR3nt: TGTGCCAGCAGTGAAGCTGGCCGGGACAGGAGTCCTGAGCAGTTCTTC; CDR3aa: CASSEAGRDRSPEQFF
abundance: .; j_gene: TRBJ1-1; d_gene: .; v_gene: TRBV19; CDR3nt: TGTGCCAGTAGTATAGGGTCCACCTCAAACACTGAAGCTTTCTTT; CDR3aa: CASSIGSTSNTEAFF
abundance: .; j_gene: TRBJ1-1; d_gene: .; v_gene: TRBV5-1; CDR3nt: TGCGCCAGCAGCTTTTCCCCGGGGGGGACTGAAGCTTTCTTT; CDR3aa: CASSFSPGGTEAFF
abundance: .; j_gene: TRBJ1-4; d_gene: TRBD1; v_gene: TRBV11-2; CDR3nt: TGTGCCAGCACCCTGACAGGGGGGCCCGAAAAACTGTTTTTT; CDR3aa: CASTLTGGPEKLFF
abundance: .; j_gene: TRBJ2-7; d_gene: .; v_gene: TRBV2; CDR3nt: TGTGCCAGCACCTCTTTCCCGTCAGGCTACGAGCAGTACTTC; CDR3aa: CASTSFPSGYEQYF
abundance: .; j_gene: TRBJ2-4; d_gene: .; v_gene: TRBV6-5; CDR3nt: TGTGCCAGCAGTTACTCGACCGTGGGCATTCAGTACTTC; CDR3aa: CASSYSTVGIQYF
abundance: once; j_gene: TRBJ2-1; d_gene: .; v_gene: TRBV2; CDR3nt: TGTGCCAGCGACTTCTCCTACAATGAGCAGTTCTTC; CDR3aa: CASDFSYNEQFF
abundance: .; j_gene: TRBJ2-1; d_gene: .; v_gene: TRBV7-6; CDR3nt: TGTGCCAGCAGCTTAGACGGCGGTGAGCAGTTCTTC; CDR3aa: CASSLDGGEQFF
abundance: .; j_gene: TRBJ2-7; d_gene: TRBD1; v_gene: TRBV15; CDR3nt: TGTGCCACCAGCAGAGTTCCGGGACAGGGGGCTAGCGAGCAGTACTTC; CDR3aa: CATSRVPGQGASEQYF
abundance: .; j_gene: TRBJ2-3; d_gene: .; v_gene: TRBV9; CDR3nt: TGTGCCAGCAGCGTAGGAACTAACCCTTACACAGATACGCAGTATTTT; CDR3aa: CASSVGTNPYTDTQYF